The sample holds many counts of the clone carrying this T cell receptor beta chain. What it binds is not known. Trimming at V came to 6 bases and at J to 2 bases, leaving 11 bases not matched to a gene. The CDR3 is 17 amino acids. This entry comes from a study of breast tumors, draining lymph nodes, adjacent tissues. Study-wide results and limits: Compared with lymph nodes, tumors were less diverse; compared with nontumor tissue, more. Tumor T cell lymph node origin was a supported hypothesis, not proven.

Breast cancer patients provided tissue from their axillary draining lymph nodes. TCRdb re-derived calls from the multiplex PCR reads in MiXCR, one entry per CDR3 protein. The data hold 180,000 or so distinct CDR3 sequences, with approximately 33% observed a single time. The clonotype was recovered from a female donor with breast cancer. Some clones in this sample may be carry-over from other donors' samples. Sequencing was performed on axillary lymph node tissue. The J gene is TRBJ2-3, the V gene TRBV12-3 or TRBV12-4; TRBD2 matches at 10 bases. CDR3 sequence: CASRGFGAGGPTDTQYF. The CDR3 bases are TGTGCCAGCAGGGGCTTCGGAGCGGGAGGGCCCACAGATACGCAGTATTTT.